The 14 T cell receptor beta chains presented below share a single source sample, sequenced in a study of T-cell memory formation after mild COVID-19. One entry per CDR3 protein, called by TCRdb with MiXCR from the 5' RACE reads. This sample has about 340,000 distinct CDR3 sequences, with roughly an eighth found just once. Sequencing was done on a sample of PBMCs or a T cell subset sorted from them (not recorded which). These receptors all come from a man between 18 and 29 years old who had mild COVID-19 (a few samples of this study predate the infection). Cell type and time point are not known.

The chain links TRBV24-1 to TRBJ2-3; D possibly corresponds to TRBD2 (6 bases). CDR1 is KGHDR, CDR2 SFDVKD, per germline. The CDR3 has 19 residues. V shed 3 bases and J shed 1 base, with 22 bases lying between them. The CDR3 loop reads CATSDGGGSGGWGTDTQYF. Written as DNA, the CDR3 is TGTGCCACCAGTGATGGGGGAGGTAGCGGAGGCTGGGGCACAGATACGCAGTATTTT.

In this sample, this clonotype turned up a few times. The chain combines TRBV12-3 or TRBV12-4 with TRBJ2-2; D unclear. The CDR3 is 14 amino acids. The V and J ends lost 6 bases and 0 bases respectively, with 8 bases between them. CDR3 coding DNA: TGTGCCAGCAGCGGATCGCCGAACACCGGGGAGCTGTTTTTT. Its protein is CASSGSPNTGELFF.

The V call is TRBV4-3, the J call TRBJ2-1; D is unclear. The CDR3 length is 18 residues. The ends were cut back, 1 base at V and 4 bases at J, with 20 bases in the middle. Germline V gene lookup returns CDR1 LGHNA and CDR2 YSLEER. CDR3 nucleotides: TGCGCCAGCAGCCAAGTGGCGCGGCGGCAGGTTCCTTACAATGAGCAGTTCTTC. Translation gives CASSQVARRQVPYNEQFF.

This clonotype was seen ten or more times. This rearrangement joins TRBV6-5 to TRBJ2-1; 9 nucleotides align to TRBD1. This CDR3 has 15 residues. V lost 6 bases to trimming and J lost 9 bases; unmatched junction nucleotides: 12. Germline assignment: CDR1 MNHEY and CDR2 SVGAGI. CDR3 region: CASRPGQGPRSEQFF. CDR3 nucleotide sequence: TGTGCCAGCAGGCCCGGACAGGGGCCGAGGAGTGAGCAGTTCTTC.

As for this clonotype: Compared with germline, one end of the junction differs, possibly owing to a read error. The chain has TRBV7-9 and TRBJ1-3; possible D gene TRBD1, 5 bases. Germline V gene data show CDR1 as SEHNR and CDR2 as FQNEAQ (reference sequence). The CDR3 sequence is 14 residues long. CDR3 in amino acids: CLTGTGLSGNTIYF. Written as DNA, the CDR3 is TGCCTGACCGGAACAGGCCTTTCTGGAAACACCATATATTTT.

This clonotype was found many times. This chain uses TRBV6-5 with TRBJ2-3; D is uncertain. The CDR3 length is 12 residues. CDR1 is MNHEY, CDR2 SVGAGI, per germline. V dropped 3 bases and J dropped 6 bases, with 7 bases sitting between them. The CDR3, as DNA: TGTGCCAGCAGTTATGCAAGGGATACGCAGTATTTT. Protein product: CASSYARDTQYF.

This clonotype turned up a few times. The rearrangement uses TRBV7-2 and TRBJ2-7, with D uncertain. Trimming left V 9 bases short and J 1 base short, with 16 bases between. In germline, CDR1 is SGHTA, CDR2 FQGNSA. The CDR3 runs 14 residues. CDR3 residues: CASSYDRLSYEQYF. In nucleotides, the CDR3 is TGTGCCAGTTCCTACGACCGCCTATCCTACGAGCAGTACTTC.

The chain is built from TRBV19 and TRBJ2-2, with 9 bases aligning to TRBD1. The germline CDR1 and CDR2 sequences are LNHDA and SQIVND (reference sequence). The trim removed 6 bases at V and 3 bases at J, leaving 2 bases unmatched. This CDR3 is 14 amino acids long. CDR3 sequence: CASRGTGYTGELFF. In DNA form, the CDR3 reads TGTGCCAGTAGGGGGACAGGGTACACCGGGGAGCTGTTTTTT.

A few counts support this clonotype. The chain uses TRBV19 and TRBJ2-2, with D possibly TRBD2 on 6 matching bases. Between the trimmed V and J ends, which lost 7 bases and 3 bases, there was a span of 15 bases. Per germline, CDR1 LNHDA and CDR2 SQIVND (reference sequence). The CDR3 contains 15 residues. The CDR3 loop is CASKVGLLHTGELFF. The CDR3 DNA reads as TGTGCCAGTAAAGTTGGACTACTCCACACCGGGGAGCTGTTTTTT.

This clonotype turned up a few times. The chain joins TRBV29-1 to TRBJ2-2, with D perhaps given as TRBD1 or TRBD2 (5 bases each). The CDR3 extends over 14 amino acids. V dropped 4 bases and J dropped 3 bases, with 12 bases sitting between them. CDR1 is SQVTM, CDR2 ANQGSEA, per germline. The CDR3 DNA sequence: TGCAGCGTTGTCGAGCAGGGACACACCGGGGAGCTGTTTTTT. It specifies CSVVEQGHTGELFF.

This clonotype has at least ten counts. The chain is built from TRBV7-8 and TRBJ2-3, with 7 nucleotides matching TRBD1. The junction had 13 bases not matched to a gene; V was cut back by 7 bases and J by 3 bases. Germline V gene data show CDR1 as SGHVS and CDR2 as FQNEAQ. CDR3 length: 16 residues. In DNA form, the CDR3 reads TGTGCCAGCACCTCAGTGGAGGCCAGGGGGACAGATACGCAGTATTTT. As protein: CASTSVEARGTDTQYF.

This clonotype was detected only a few times. This sequence joins TRBV29-1 and TRBJ1-1; weak D call: TRBD1 (5 bases). The CDR3 sequence is 13 residues long. V lost 5 bases and J 1 base, leaving 11 bases between the germline ends. Germline loops: CDR1 SQVTM, CDR2 ANQGSEA. The CDR3 DNA follows: TGCAGCGTTAAACAGGAACGGAACACTGAAGCTTTCTTT. Protein sequence: CSVKQERNTEAFF.

In its sample, this clonotype was seen a few times. V gene TRBV6-2 or TRBV6-3 combines with J gene TRBJ1-6, with D perhaps matching TRBD1 (6 bases). Germline V gene data show CDR1 as MNHEY and CDR2 as SVGEGT. The CDR3 totals 13 residues. Deletions cut 6 bases from V and 9 bases from J, with 12 bases between. The CDR3 here is CASRSGGPSPLHF. CDR3 in DNA: TGTGCCAGCAGGAGCGGGGGGCCTTCACCCCTCCACTTT.

This clonotype was observed at least ten times. This chain connects TRBV20-1 to TRBJ2-3; TRBD2 aligns across 13 bases. V lost 4 bases and J lost 1; bases outside the gene matches: 8. CDR3 length: 17 residues. Per the germline V gene, CDR1 is DFQATT and CDR2 is SNEGSKA (reference sequence). The DNA for the CDR3 is TGCAGTGCTACGACTAGCGGGGGGAAAAGTGGCACAGATACGCAGTATTTT. Translation: CSATTSGGKSGTDTQYF.